The 2 T cell receptor beta chains reported below all come from one sample, sequenced in a study of blood T cells in healthy people across ages (dated by TCRdb to about 2015). Receptor libraries were prepared by 5' RACE. Sequencing was carried out with an Illumina HiSeq 2500. A second about 7 to 11 cycle PCR used a sample-barcoded 5' primer and a J-beta primer mix. The public sequencing data were trimmed at Q25 with fastp and processed into clonotypes with MiXCR by TCRdb, which kept only in-frame beta chains. All rows with the same CDR3 protein become a single entry with the most common DNA and genes. The sample profile shows 500,000 to 600,000 distinct CDR3 sequences; 25% to 30% of them were found once. The ten largest clones represent less than 20% of the sample. Sequences were obtained from blood. The receptors were gathered from a woman in her seventies in good health.

This clonotype has a handful of counts. This chain joins TRBV29-1 and TRBJ2-5, with D hard to call. CDR1 SQVTM and CDR2 ANQGSEA come from the germline V gene. The CDR3 runs to 11 residues. Trimming shortened V by 4 bases and J by 8 bases, and 11 bases separated the two germline ends. The CDR3 bases are TGCAGCGTTGGTGGGGTGGATACCCAGTACTTC. It specifies CSVGGVDTQYF.

This clonotype turned up a few times. Here the CDR3 DNA reads TGCAGTGCTAGGGTGGCAGGGGGCGTTCGTTCTGGAAACACCATATATTTT. It codes for CSARVAGGVRSGNTIYF. V gene TRBV20-1 combines with J gene TRBJ1-3, with 8 bases fitting TRBD1. There are 17 residues in the CDR3. Germline CDR1 and CDR2: DFQATT and SNEGSKA (reference sequence). The ends lost 3 bases at V and 1 base at J; junction bases unmatched: 11.